The 5 T cell receptor beta chains below come from one sample, sequenced in a study of blood T cell repertoires in COVID-19 (dated by TCRdb to 2018 to 2020). Library creation used the immunoSEQ multiplex PCR assay. The table was pulled from immuneACCESS by TCRdb, which kept in-frame rearrangements only. Such tables lose some clones; where checked, under half of the loss comes from unresolved V genes, and the rest has no known cause. Across this sample there are 300,000 or so clones, with around 86% seen only once. About 1.4% of the sample is taken by the ten largest. Sequencing input: peripheral blood. These receptors all stem from a woman in her 40s who had recovered from COVID-19.

The CDR3 region has the DNA TGTGCCAGCAGCCAAGGTGGGGGAGGCGCTTATAATGAAAAACTGTTTTTT. It is translated as CASSQGGGGAYNEKLFF. J is TRBJ1-4 and V is TRBV3-1 (or the pseudogene TRBV3-2); tentatively, D is TRBD1 (5 bases). Germline lookup yields CDR1 LGHDT and CDR2 YNNKEL (reference sequence). This CDR3 is built from 17 residues. With 1 base removed from V and 4 bases from J, the gap between germline ends came to 16 bases.

This clone has more than one count but fewer than ten. The chain has TRBV3-1 (or the pseudogene TRBV3-2) and TRBJ1-3, with no clear D. Per the germline V gene, CDR1 is LGHDT and CDR2 is YNNKEL (reference sequence). The V and J ends lost 4 bases and 0 bases respectively, with 7 bases between them. The CDR3 covers 14 residues. The CDR3: CASSPTASGNTIYF. The CDR3 nucleotides read TGTGCCAGCAGCCCAACAGCCTCTGGAAACACCATATATTTT.

J is TRBJ2-1 and V is TRBV7-8, with TRBD1 identical over 10 bases. The CDR3 has 14 amino acids. V lost 9 bases to trimming and J lost 7 bases; unmatched junction nucleotides: 9. CDR1 and CDR2 (germline): SGHVS, FQNEAQ. CDR3 nucleotides: TGTGCCAGTTCGACAGGGGGCGCGCGAAATGAGCAGTTCTTC. Its protein is CASSTGGARNEQFF.

This chain joins TRBV11-2 and TRBJ1-1; the D gene is possibly TRBD1 (5 bases). V lost 5 bases and J lost 4, with 17 bases in between. The length of the CDR3 is 15 residues. Germline V CDR1 and CDR2: SGHAT, FQNNGV. In DNA form, the CDR3 reads TGTGCCAGCAGCCCATGGGTAGGAGGGGTCACTGAAGCTTTCTTT. Encoded protein: CASSPWVGGVTEAFF.

The J gene is TRBJ1-2, the V gene TRBV29-1; D possibly corresponds to TRBD1 (5 bases). With 6 bases removed from V and 5 bases from J, the gap between germline ends came to 16 bases. The CDR3 has 13 residues. Looked up from germline, CDR1 is SQVTM and CDR2 is ANQGSEA. CDR3 amino acids: CSVTSGAAYGYTF. For the CDR3, the DNA is TGCAGCGTGACGTCTGGGGCAGCTTATGGCTACACCTTC. Full variable domain (remainder filled in from reference TRBV29-1 and TRBJ1-2): SAVISQKPSRDICQRGTSLTIQCQVDSQVTMMFWYRQQPGQSLTLIATANQGSEATYESGFVIDKFPISRPNLTFSTLTVSNMSPEDSSIYLCSVTSGAAYGYTFGSGTRLTVV.